These T cell receptor beta chains were read from a single sample in a study of lymphopenia after photon versus proton radiotherapy. Here immunoSEQ multiplex PCR was the method, and the copy in TCRdb shows in-frame clones only, minus some. This table holds tens of thousands of clones, 87% found once. This sample comprised peripheral blood, obtained from a patient treated with proton-based radiotherapy. The receptor source for this set is a man aged 80 or over with esophageal cancer. CDR3s include the opening cysteine and the closing phenylalanine or tryptophan. A D gene is named only where the DNA matches it firmly. Expanded clones are given a class, and other clones once, few, many or no size at all.

cdr3_aa: CASSLGGYSYNEQFF; cdr3_nt: TGTGCCAGCTCCCTGGGGGGATACTCCTACAATGAGCAGTTCTTC; d_call: -; clone_size: -; v_call: TRBV18; j_call: TRBJ2-1
cdr3_aa: CASSVGGPVYEQYF; cdr3_nt: TGTGCCAGCAGTGTGGGGGGTCCGGTTTACGAGCAGTACTTC; d_call: -; clone_size: -; v_call: TRBV11-2; j_call: TRBJ2-7
cdr3_aa: CASSRGTGDSYEQYF; cdr3_nt: TGTGCCAGCAGCAGAGGGACAGGGGACTCCTACGAGCAGTACTTC; d_call: TRBD1; clone_size: -; v_call: TRBV6-1; j_call: TRBJ2-7
cdr3_aa: CASSQGLAGVGNEQFF; cdr3_nt: TGCGCCAGCAGCCAAGGACTAGCGGGAGTGGGCAATGAGCAGTTCTTC; d_call: TRBD2; clone_size: -; v_call: TRBV4-1; j_call: TRBJ2-1
cdr3_aa: CASSVGHRGPVDTQYF; cdr3_nt: TGTGCCAGCAGCGTAGGTCACAGGGGGCCTGTAGATACGCAGTATTTT; d_call: TRBD1; clone_size: -; v_call: TRBV9; j_call: TRBJ2-3
cdr3_aa: CASSLVQGGNTIYF; cdr3_nt: TGTGCCAGCAGCTTAGTGCAGGGAGGAAACACCATATATTTT; d_call: -; clone_size: -; v_call: TRBV7-2; j_call: TRBJ1-3
cdr3_aa: CASSPSRDTAYEQYF; cdr3_nt: TGTGCCAGCTCACCGTCCAGGGACACCGCCTACGAGCAGTACTTC; d_call: -; clone_size: -; v_call: TRBV18; j_call: TRBJ2-7
cdr3_aa: CANSESELGNTEAFF; cdr3_nt: TGTGCCAACAGTGAAAGCGAACTGGGGAACACTGAAGCTTTCTTT; d_call: -; clone_size: -; v_call: TRBV6-1; j_call: TRBJ1-1
cdr3_aa: CASSSYQGSGYTF; cdr3_nt: TGTGCCAGCAGCTCTTATCAGGGTAGCGGCTACACCTTC; d_call: -; clone_size: few; v_call: TRBV7-9; j_call: TRBJ1-2
cdr3_aa: CASSEPGQLSEAFF; cdr3_nt: TGCGCCAGCAGTGAGCCGGGACAGTTGTCTGAAGCTTTCTTT; d_call: TRBD1; clone_size: few; v_call: TRBV10-1; j_call: TRBJ1-1
cdr3_aa: CASSVEQGRTDTQYF; cdr3_nt: TGTGCCAGCAGCGTAGAACAGGGGCGTACAGATACGCAGTATTTT; d_call: TRBD1; clone_size: -; v_call: TRBV9; j_call: TRBJ2-3
cdr3_aa: CSVDLGNRGLFSYEQYF; cdr3_nt: TGCAGCGTTGATCTGGGGAACAGGGGGCTATTCTCCTACGAGCAGTACTTC; d_call: TRBD1; clone_size: few; v_call: TRBV29-1; j_call: TRBJ2-7
cdr3_aa: CASSILSAEAGELFF; cdr3_nt: TGTGCCAGTAGTATACTGTCAGCCGAGGCCGGGGAGCTGTTTTTT; d_call: -; clone_size: -; v_call: TRBV19; j_call: TRBJ2-2
cdr3_aa: CASSLAGFDEQYF; cdr3_nt: TGCGCCAGCAGCTTGGCGGGTTTCGACGAGCAGTACTTC; d_call: -; clone_size: -; v_call: TRBV5-1; j_call: TRBJ2-7
cdr3_aa: CASSPGTSGSLNEQFF; cdr3_nt: TGCGCCAGCAGCCCCGGGACTAGCGGGAGTTTGAATGAGCAGTTCTTC; d_call: TRBD2; clone_size: once; v_call: TRBV4-1; j_call: TRBJ2-1
cdr3_aa: CAIRTGARSNQPQHF; cdr3_nt: TGTGCCATTAGGACAGGGGCGAGGAGCAATCAGCCCCAGCATTTT; d_call: TRBD1; clone_size: -; v_call: TRBV2; j_call: TRBJ1-5
cdr3_aa: CASSFPGLAGSDTQYF; cdr3_nt: TGTGCCAGCAGTTTCCCGGGACTAGCGGGATCAGATACGCAGTATTTT; d_call: TRBD2; clone_size: -; v_call: TRBV27; j_call: TRBJ2-3
cdr3_aa: CASSLEPEETQYF; cdr3_nt: TGTGCCAGCAGCTTAGAGCCGGAGGAGACCCAGTACTTC; d_call: -; clone_size: -; v_call: TRBV7-8; j_call: TRBJ2-5
cdr3_aa: CASSKASSYNEQFF; cdr3_nt: TGTGCCAGCAGTAAAGCCAGCTCCTACAATGAGCAGTTCTTC; d_call: -; clone_size: -; v_call: TRBV11-3; j_call: TRBJ2-1
cdr3_aa: CASRLAEGDYEQYF; cdr3_nt: TGTGCAAGTCGCTTAGCGGAAGGGGACTACGAGCAGTACTTC; d_call: -; clone_size: -; v_call: TRBV12-2; j_call: TRBJ2-7
cdr3_aa: CASRSGLQGDTQYF; cdr3_nt: TGTGCCAGCAGGTCAGGACTACAGGGAGATACGCAGTATTTT; d_call: -; clone_size: -; v_call: TRBV7-3; j_call: TRBJ2-3
cdr3_aa: CASSGTTGYTGELFF; cdr3_nt: TGTGCCAGCAGTGGGACGACAGGGTACACCGGGGAGCTGTTTTTT; d_call: TRBD1; clone_size: -; v_call: TRBV2; j_call: TRBJ2-2
cdr3_aa: CASSSDSGVAGDTQYF; cdr3_nt: TGTGCCAGCAGCTCGGACTCGGGGGTAGCCGGAGATACGCAGTATTTT; d_call: -; clone_size: -; v_call: TRBV5-5; j_call: TRBJ2-3
cdr3_aa: CASSLASRLRNEQFF; cdr3_nt: TGTGCCAGCAGCTTAGCTAGCCGACTAAGGAATGAGCAGTTCTTC; d_call: -; clone_size: -; v_call: TRBV13; j_call: TRBJ2-1
cdr3_aa: CASSIVGTEIFNEQFF; cdr3_nt: TGTGCCAGTAGTATAGTTGGGACAGAGATTTTCAATGAGCAGTTCTTC; d_call: TRBD1; clone_size: -; v_call: TRBV19; j_call: TRBJ2-1
cdr3_aa: CASSADRGLTEAFF; cdr3_nt: TGTGCCAGCAGCGCGGACAGGGGGCTGACTGAAGCTTTCTTT; d_call: TRBD1; clone_size: -; v_call: TRBV9; j_call: TRBJ1-1
cdr3_aa: CAISAMDEQFF; cdr3_nt: TGTGCCATCAGTGCTATGGATGAGCAGTTCTTC; d_call: -; clone_size: -; v_call: TRBV10-3; j_call: TRBJ2-1
cdr3_aa: CASSPDRVGNTIYF; cdr3_nt: TGTGCCAGCAGCCCGGACAGGGTTGGGAACACCATATATTTT; d_call: TRBD1; clone_size: -; v_call: TRBV11-2; j_call: TRBJ1-3
cdr3_aa: CASSWTGGEGGYTF; cdr3_nt: TGTGCCAGCAGTTGGACAGGGGGAGAAGGGGGCTACACCTTC; d_call: TRBD1; clone_size: once; v_call: TRBV27; j_call: TRBJ1-2
cdr3_aa: CSVDGQYRFGGYTF; cdr3_nt: TGCAGCGTTGACGGACAGTACCGTTTCGGGGGCTACACCTTC; d_call: -; clone_size: -; v_call: TRBV29-1; j_call: TRBJ1-2
cdr3_aa: CASSSKDAVYEQYF; cdr3_nt: TGTGCCAGCAGCTCTAAGGATGCAGTGTACGAGCAGTACTTC; d_call: -; clone_size: -; v_call: TRBV7-9; j_call: TRBJ2-7
cdr3_aa: CASSLAGGSAYNEQFF; cdr3_nt: TGTGCCAGCAGCTTAGCGGGCGGGAGCGCCTACAATGAGCAGTTCTTC; d_call: TRBD2; clone_size: -; v_call: TRBV7-2; j_call: TRBJ2-1